These 24 T cell receptor beta chains were sequenced from one sample in a study of shared clonotypes between healthy human individuals. Clones were read by immunoSEQ multiplex PCR, and TCRdb kept only the in-frame ones, dropping some. The sample yields more than 900,000 clones, around 82% seen once. The sample consisted of memory CD4+ T cells from PBMCs. Subset meaning: CD45RA-negative fraction. These receptors all stem from a man between 18 and 29 years old in good health. Some clones in this sample may be carry-over from other donors' samples.

The chain has TRBV5-1 and TRBJ2-7; perhaps TRBD2 as D (5 bases). Per the germline V gene, CDR1 is SGHRS and CDR2 is YFSETQ. CDR3 size: 13 residues. The germline V and J ends were trimmed by 4 bases and 3 bases, with 11 bases remaining between them. This CDR3 reads CASSLTGYYEQYF. The CDR3 DNA is TGCGCCAGCAGCCTAACGGGATACTACGAGCAGTACTTC.

This chain joins TRBV5-1 and TRBJ2-7, with D possibly being TRBD2 (6 bases). Germline CDR1 is SGHRS and CDR2 is YFSETQ. The V end was cut by 0 bases, the J end by 1 base, with 11 bases between. This CDR3 is 15 amino acids long. The DNA for the CDR3 is TGCGCCAGCAGCTTGGCTGGGAGGATTTCCTACGAGCAGTACTTC. Translated: CASSLAGRISYEQYF.

A remark on this clone: Other DNA sequences from this sample encode an identical CDR3 as well. V usage is TRBV7-9 and J usage is TRBJ1-2; D not certain. Germline-derived CDR1 and CDR2 are SEHNR and FQNEAQ (reference sequence). CDR3 length equals 12 residues. V was clipped by 4 bases and J by 4 bases, with 7 bases between them. Here the CDR3 DNA reads TGTGCCAGCAGCTCCGCGGGCTATGGCTACACCTTC. This sequence encodes CASSSAGYGYTF.

The J gene is TRBJ2-7, the V gene TRBV10-2; weak D call: TRBD1 (6 bases). The CDR3 extends over 13 amino acids. Trimming removed 8 bases from V and 3 bases from J, with 14 bases in between. Germline CDR1 is WSHSY and CDR2 is SAAADI. The CDR3 DNA is TGCGCCAGCGGGCAACAGGGCGGCTACGAGCAGTACTTC. Translating gives CASGQQGGYEQYF.

This clone showed up just a few times. The V call is TRBV27, the J call TRBJ2-7; 9 bases match TRBD1. The CDR3 runs 14 residues. Germline-derived CDR1 and CDR2 are MNHEY and SMNVEV (reference sequence). The J segment lost 2 bases and the V segment lost 6 bases, leaving 5 bases of the junction unmatched. The DNA for the CDR3 is TGTGCCAGCAGGAAACAGGGGGCGACCTACGAGCAGTACTTC. It encodes CASRKQGATYEQYF.

In its sample, this clone was seen once. A far larger clone is a single base away, which makes a read error likely. The identical CDR3 is also encoded by other nucleotide sequences in the sample. The rearrangement links TRBV30 to TRBJ1-2; D is perhaps TRBD1 (5 bases). The CDR3 has 11 residues. CDR1 GTSNPN and CDR2 SVGIG come from the germline V gene (reference sequence). V lost 5 bases, J lost 2 bases, and 6 bases lay in between. The CDR3 nucleotides read TGTGCCTGGGACAGAAACTATGGCTACACCTTC. As protein: CAWDRNYGYTF.

This clone was counted only a few times. J is TRBJ1-5 and V is TRBV10-3; D is undetermined. This CDR3 has 14 amino acids. The germline gives CDR1 ENHRY, CDR2 SYGVKD. Between the trimmed V and J ends, which lost 4 bases and 7 bases, there was a span of 14 bases. The CDR3 loop is CAISAPGGNQPQHF. CDR3 DNA sequence: TGTGCCATCAGTGCCCCGGGAGGGAACCAGCCCCAGCATTTT.

The gene calls are TRBV5-1 and TRBJ2-1; 8 nucleotides match TRBD2. Trimming took 4 bases from V and 3 from J; bases not matched to a gene: 6. Per germline, CDR1 SGHRS and CDR2 YFSETQ. This CDR3 is built from 15 residues. CDR3 region: CASSPESGSYNEQFF. CDR3 DNA: TGCGCCAGCAGCCCGGAGAGCGGGAGCTACAATGAGCAGTTCTTC. The full variable domain, completed using reference TRBV5-1 and TRBJ2-1, is KAGVTQTPRYLIKTRGQQVTLSCSPISGHRSVSWYQQTPGQGLQFLFEYFSETQRNKGNFPGRFSGRQFSNSRSEMNVSTLELGDSALYLCASSPESGSYNEQFFGPGTRLTVL.

This clone appeared a few times. This chain joins TRBV18 and TRBJ2-2, with 7 bases lining up with TRBD1. This CDR3 comprises 15 residues. Germline lookup yields CDR1 KGHSH and CDR2 LQKENI. The junction had 3 bases not matched to a gene; V was cut back by 0 bases and J by 5 bases. The CDR3 spells CASSPPSGGTGELFF. The CDR3 DNA reads TGTGCCAGCTCACCACCCTCAGGGGGTACCGGGGAGCTGTTTTTT.

The chain recombines TRBV5-1 with TRBJ1-2, with D perhaps TRBD1 (6 bases). Germline CDR1 SGHRS, CDR2 YFSETQ. This CDR3 region has 13 residues. Trimming took off 4 bases at V and 8 bases at J, with 15 bases between the two ends. CDR3 sequence (DNA): TGCGCCAGCAGCCAGGACAGTGAACTGGGCTACACCTTC. Translation: CASSQDSELGYTF.

The chain employs TRBV11-1 and TRBJ1-1; no clear D. The CDR3 consists of 14 residues. With 2 bases removed from V and 0 bases from J, the gap between germline ends came to 7 bases. Germline-derived CDR1 and CDR2 are SGHAT and FQDESV (reference sequence). Here the CDR3 reads CASSLRGMNTEAFF. DNA of the CDR3: TGTGCCAGCAGCTTAAGAGGTATGAACACTGAAGCTTTCTTT. The full variable domain, its missing parts supplied by reference TRBV11-1 and TRBJ1-1, is EAEVAQSPRYKITEKSQAVAFWCDPISGHATLYWYRQILGQGPELLVQFQDESVVDDSQLPKDRFSAERLKGVDSTLKIQPAELGDSAMYLCASSLRGMNTEAFFGQGTRLTVV.

The chain is built from TRBV2 and TRBJ1-1; TRBD1 might be the D (6 bases). Trimming left V 6 bases short and J 13 bases short, with 15 bases between. This CDR3 has 11 amino acids. In germline, CDR1 is SNHLY, CDR2 FYNNEI. CDR3: CASSRGLRGFF. DNA of the CDR3: TGTGCCAGCAGCCGGGGGCTAAGGGGTTTCTTT.

V is TRBV4-1 and J is TRBJ2-5; D is unclear. Germline CDR1 is MGHRA and CDR2 is YSYEKL. Trimming took off 3 bases at V and 5 bases at J, with 7 bases between the two ends. The CDR3 runs 12 residues. The CDR3 nucleotides read TGCGCCAGCAGCCAGTCTTTGGAGACCCAGTACTTC. Its translation is CASSQSLETQYF.

This chain joins TRBV28 and TRBJ1-3, with D unclear. This CDR3 spans 15 amino acids. CDR1 and CDR2 (germline): MDHEN, SYDVKM. Trimming cost V 2 bases and J 2 bases, with 10 bases left between them. The CDR3 sequence: CASSLGQATGNTIYF. The CDR3 coding sequence is TGTGCCAGCAGTTTAGGTCAGGCCACTGGAAACACCATATATTTT.

This clone was detected only once. This sequence joins TRBV5-1 and TRBJ2-7; TRBD2 matches 15 bases. The CDR3 loop spans 17 amino acids. The ends lost 4 bases at V and 4 bases at J; junction bases unmatched: 9. Germline CDR1 and CDR2: SGHRS and YFSETQ. The CDR3 sequence is CASSLKTGTSGGYEQYF. In DNA, the CDR3 is TGCGCCAGCAGCCTGAAAACGGGGACTAGCGGGGGGTACGAGCAGTACTTC.

The chain is built from TRBV5-1 and TRBJ2-7, with 7 nucleotides matching TRBD1. Germline V gene sequence: CDR1 SGHRS, CDR2 YFSETQ. The CDR3 has 14 residues. V shed 5 bases and J 0 bases; nucleotides not matched to a gene: 5. CDR3 bases: TGCGCCAGCAGGGACACAGGGGCCTCCTACGAGCAGTACTTC. Its protein is CASRDTGASYEQYF.

The chain joins TRBV4-2 to TRBJ2-7, with 10 bases fitting TRBD2. This CDR3 has 17 residues. Looked up from germline, CDR1 is LGHNA and CDR2 is YNFKEQ. The V gene end was trimmed by 1 base and the J gene end by 1 base; junction bases not matched to a gene: 7. The CDR3 protein is CASSQVGLAGVSYEQYF. For the CDR3, the DNA is TGTGCCAGCAGCCAAGTGGGTCTAGCGGGAGTATCCTACGAGCAGTACTTC.

The chain employs TRBV11-3 and TRBJ2-5; 10 bases align to TRBD2. Germline CDR1 is SGHNT and CDR2 is YENEEA. J was trimmed by 6 bases and V by 5 bases; bases with no gene match: 12. The CDR3 extends over 16 amino acids. CDR3 sequence reads: CASSLGQREGVKTQYF. The CDR3 DNA sequence: TGTGCCAGCAGCCTCGGTCAGCGGGAGGGGGTAAAGACCCAGTACTTC.

This clone was seen only a few times. The gene calls are TRBV10-2 and TRBJ1-1; a weak D match, TRBD1 (5 bases). The CDR3 totals 14 residues. The germline gives CDR1 WSHSY, CDR2 SAAADI. Trimming removed 2 bases at V and 0 bases at J, with 7 bases between. The CDR3 is CASSEPGLNTEAFF. CDR3 sequence (DNA): TGCGCCAGCAGTGAGCCGGGACTGAACACTGAAGCTTTCTTT.

This chain joins TRBV5-1 and TRBJ1-5; 7 positions agree with TRBD1. Germline CDR1 reads SGHRS; CDR2 reads YFSETQ. This CDR3 has 14 residues. V gave up 4 bases and J gave up 6 bases; unmatched junction bases: 7. CDR3 residues: CASSDRQGGQPQHF. The CDR3 DNA follows: TGCGCCAGCAGCGATCGACAGGGTGGTCAGCCCCAGCATTTT. The entire variable domain, with the rest obtained from reference TRBV5-1 and TRBJ1-5, is as follows: KAGVTQTPRYLIKTRGQQVTLSCSPISGHRSVSWYQQTPGQGLQFLFEYFSETQRNKGNFPGRFSGRQFSNSRSEMNVSTLELGDSALYLCASSDRQGGQPQHFGDGTRLSIL.

Only a few counts were recorded for this clone. The chain couples TRBV28 to TRBJ1-5; 7 positions match TRBD1. Germline loops: CDR1 MDHEN, CDR2 SYDVKM. CDR3 length: 17 residues. V was clipped by 5 bases and J by 2 bases; unmatched bases: 12. CDR3 in DNA: TGTGCCAGCAGTGGACGCCGGGACAGTGGGGGCAATCAGCCCCAGCATTTT. It codes for CASSGRRDSGGNQPQHF.

The chain uses TRBV28 and TRBJ1-1; D is unresolved. V was cut by 6 bases and J by 1 base, with 9 bases left in between. The CDR3 loop spans 13 amino acids. From germline, CDR1 is MDHEN and CDR2 SYDVKM. CDR3 sequence: CASRPPGNTEAFF. The CDR3 DNA reads as TGTGCCAGCAGGCCCCCAGGGAACACTGAAGCTTTCTTT.

V gene TRBV7-3 combines with J gene TRBJ2-3; 9 nucleotides match TRBD2. Unmatched junction bases numbered 7, after V lost 0 bases and J lost 6 bases. The CDR3 consists of 16 residues. CDR1 SGHTA and CDR2 FQGTGA come from the germline V gene. The chain's CDR3 is CASSLTAGGPRDTQYF. In nucleotides, the CDR3 is TGTGCCAGCAGCTTAACGGCGGGAGGGCCGAGGGATACGCAGTATTTT. The full variable domain, rest sourced from reference TRBV7-3 and TRBJ2-3, is GAGVSQTPSNKVTEKGKYVELRCDPISGHTALYWYRQSLGQGPEFLIYFQGTGAADDSGLPNDRFFAVRPEGSVSTLKIQRTERGDSAVYLCASSLTAGGPRDTQYFGPGTRLTVL.

The chain couples TRBV5-1 to TRBJ2-1; D unclear. Trimming stripped 0 bases from V and 9 bases from J, with 7 bases between. Germline values: CDR1 SGHRS, CDR2 YFSETQ. This CDR3 is built from 12 residues. CDR3 loop: CASSLGDSEQFF. The CDR3 DNA reads as TGCGCCAGCAGCTTGGGGGATTCTGAGCAGTTCTTC.